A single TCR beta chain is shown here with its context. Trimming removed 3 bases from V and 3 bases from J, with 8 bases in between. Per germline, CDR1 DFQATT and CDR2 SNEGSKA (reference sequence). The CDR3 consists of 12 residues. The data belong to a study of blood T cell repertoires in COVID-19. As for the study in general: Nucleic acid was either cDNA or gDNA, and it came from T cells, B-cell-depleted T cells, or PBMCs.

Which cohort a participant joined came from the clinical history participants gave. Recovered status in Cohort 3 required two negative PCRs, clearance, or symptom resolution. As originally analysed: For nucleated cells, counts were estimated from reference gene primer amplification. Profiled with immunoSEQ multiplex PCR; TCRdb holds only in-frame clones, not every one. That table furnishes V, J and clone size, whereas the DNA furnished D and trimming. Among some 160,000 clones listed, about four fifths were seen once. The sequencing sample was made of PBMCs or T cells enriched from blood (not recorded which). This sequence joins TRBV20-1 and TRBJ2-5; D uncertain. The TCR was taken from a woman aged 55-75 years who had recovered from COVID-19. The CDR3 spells CSASKTEETQYF. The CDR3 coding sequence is TGCAGTGCTAGTAAGACTGAAGAGACCCAGTACTTC.